This T cell receptor beta chain was recorded in a study of blood T cell repertoires in COVID-19. Study-level background: In each case, the material was cDNA or gDNA derived from T cells, B-cell-depleted T cells, or PBMCs.

V gave up 2 bases and J gave up 2 bases, with 21 bases separating them. Germline V gives CDR1 SGHVS, CDR2 FQNEAQ. The CDR3 consists of 18 residues. Under the authors' procedure: Amplification of reference gene primers provided the estimated nucleated cell counts. Sequenced by immunoSEQ multiplex PCR; TCRdb stores in-frame clones only, minus some. V and J calls and clone size are copied from that table; D and trimming were computed from the DNA. The sample records fewer than 200,000 clones, about 83% being singletons. Sequenced input: peripheral blood. This rearrangement joins TRBV7-8 to TRBJ1-2; D remains ambiguous. This TCR came from a woman under 30 who had recovered from COVID-19. CDR3 sequence (DNA): TGTGCCAGCAGCTTATCTCCAGGACTCCCCCACTTGAACTATGGCTACACCTTC. Encoded protein: CASSLSPGLPHLNYGYTF. Supplemented by reference TRBV7-8 and TRBJ1-2, the full variable domain reads GAGVSQSPRYKVAKRGQDVALRCDPISGHVSLFWYQQALGQGPEFLTYFQNEAQLDKSGLPSDRFFAERPEGSVSTLKIQRTQQEDSAVYLCASSLSPGLPHLNYGYTFGSGTRLTVV.